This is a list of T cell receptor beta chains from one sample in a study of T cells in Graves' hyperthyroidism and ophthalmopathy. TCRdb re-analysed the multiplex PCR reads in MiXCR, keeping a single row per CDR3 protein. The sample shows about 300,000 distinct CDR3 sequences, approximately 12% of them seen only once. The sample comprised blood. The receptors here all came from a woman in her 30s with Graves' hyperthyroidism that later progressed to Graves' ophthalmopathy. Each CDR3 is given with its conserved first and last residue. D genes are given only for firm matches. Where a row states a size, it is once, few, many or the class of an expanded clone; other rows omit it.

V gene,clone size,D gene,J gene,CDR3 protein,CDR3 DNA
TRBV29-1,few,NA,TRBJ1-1,CSVEREGMNTEAFF,TGCAGCGTTGAAAGAGAGGGGATGAACACTGAAGCTTTCTTT
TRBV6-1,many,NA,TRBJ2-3,CASSTPGDTQYF,TGTGCCAGCAGTACCCCTGGGGATACGCAGTATTTT
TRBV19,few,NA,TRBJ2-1,CASSIGGRTTYNEQFF,TGTGCCAGTAGTATAGGCGGGCGTACTACCTACAATGAGCAGTTCTTC
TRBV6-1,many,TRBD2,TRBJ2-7,CASRTSGRAGDDEQYF,TGTGCCAGCAGAACTAGCGGGAGGGCCGGGGATGACGAGCAGTACTTC
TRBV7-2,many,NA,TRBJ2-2,CASSANARQTGELFF,TGTGCCAGCAGCGCCAACGCTAGACAGACCGGGGAGCTGTTTTTT
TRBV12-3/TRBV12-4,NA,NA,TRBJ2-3,CASSLVRTSRSTQYF,TGTGCCAGCAGTCTCGTGAGAACTAGCAGGTCGACGCAGTATTTT
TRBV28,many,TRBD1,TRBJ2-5,CASSTPGQGGPNDQETQYF,TGTGCCAGCAGCACCCCGGGACAGGGGGGACCGAACGACCAAGAGACCCAGTACTTC
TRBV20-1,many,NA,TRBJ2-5,CSAPQETQYF,TGCAGTGCTCCCCAAGAGACCCAGTACTTC
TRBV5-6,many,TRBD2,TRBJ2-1,CASRLQREGYNEQFF,TGTGCCAGTCGCTTACAGCGGGAGGGTTACAATGAGCAGTTCTTC
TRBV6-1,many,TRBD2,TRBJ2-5,CASSRTLAGGETQYF,TGTGCCAGCAGTCGCACCCTAGCGGGAGGGGAGACCCAGTACTTC
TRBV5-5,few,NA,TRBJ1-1,CASSFFTNTEAFF,TGTGCCAGCAGCTTTTTCACGAACACTGAAGCTTTCTTT
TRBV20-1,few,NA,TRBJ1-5,CSASLLRKTQGYSNQPQHF,TGCAGTGCTAGCTTGCTCAGAAAAACCCAGGGGTATAGCAATCAGCCCCAGCATTTT
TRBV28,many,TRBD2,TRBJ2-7,CASNGGRARDEQYF,TGTGCCAGCAATGGCGGGAGGGCCCGGGACGAGCAGTACTTC
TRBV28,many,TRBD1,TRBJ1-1,CASTPGDRVTEAFF,TGTGCCAGCACTCCGGGGGACAGGGTGACTGAAGCTTTCTTT
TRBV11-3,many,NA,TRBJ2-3,CASSSHGASSTDTQYF,TGTGCCAGCAGCTCGCACGGGGCCTCTAGCACAGATACGCAGTATTTT
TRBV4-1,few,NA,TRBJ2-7,CASSQVGQSSYEQYF,TGCGCCAGCAGCCAGGTCGGACAGAGCTCCTACGAGCAGTACTTC
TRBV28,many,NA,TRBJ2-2,CASSSPGNLATGELFF,TGTGCCAGCAGTTCCCCCGGGAACCTCGCAACCGGGGAGCTGTTTTTT
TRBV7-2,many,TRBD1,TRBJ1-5,CASSRQGNQPQHF,TGTGCCAGCAGCCGACAGGGCAACCAGCCCCAGCATTTT
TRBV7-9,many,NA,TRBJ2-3,CASSSYTHIHTQYF,TGTGCCAGCAGCTCCTACACCCACATACATACGCAGTATTTT
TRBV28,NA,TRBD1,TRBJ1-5,CASSFTGGVSNQPQHF,TGTGCCAGCAGTTTTACAGGGGGAGTTAGCAATCAGCCCCAGCATTTT
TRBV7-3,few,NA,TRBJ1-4,CASSRGEGEKLFF,TGTGCCAGCAGCCGAGGGGAGGGTGAAAAACTGTTTTTT
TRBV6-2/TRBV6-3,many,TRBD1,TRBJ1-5,CASSYSSGQVLRDQPQHF,TGTGCCAGCAGTTATTCTTCGGGACAGGTCCTAAGGGATCAGCCCCAGCATTTT
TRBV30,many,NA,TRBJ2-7,CAWSLTAPSYEQYF,TGTGCCTGGAGTCTGACCGCCCCATCCTACGAGCAGTACTTC
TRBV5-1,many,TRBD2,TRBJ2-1,CASSLTSGSYNEQFF,TGCGCCAGCAGCTTGACTAGCGGGAGCTACAATGAGCAGTTCTTC
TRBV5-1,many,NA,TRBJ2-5,CASSYPAGNQETQYF,TGCGCCAGCAGCTACCCGGCCGGGAATCAAGAGACCCAGTACTTC
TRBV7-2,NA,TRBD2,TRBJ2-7,CASSSRGGTSGAYEQYF,TGTGCCAGCAGCTCTAGAGGGGGGACTAGCGGGGCATACGAGCAGTACTTC
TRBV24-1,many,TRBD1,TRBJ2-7,CATSEAGTASSYEQYF,TGTGCCACCAGTGAGGCCGGGACAGCGAGCTCCTACGAGCAGTACTTC
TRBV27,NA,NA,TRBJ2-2,CASSLSGAAGELFF,TGTGCCAGCAGTTTATCGGGGGCCGCCGGGGAGCTGTTTTTT
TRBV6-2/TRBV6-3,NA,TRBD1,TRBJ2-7,CASSYGDRGGEQYF,TGTGCCAGCAGTTACGGGGACAGGGGAGGCGAGCAGTACTTC
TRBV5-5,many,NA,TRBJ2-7,CASSLGATASYEQYF,TGTGCCAGCAGCTTGGGAGCGACGGCCTCCTACGAGCAGTACTTC
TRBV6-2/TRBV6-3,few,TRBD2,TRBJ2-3,CASSYVMGGFGTDTQYF,TGTGCCAGCAGTTACGTAATGGGAGGGTTCGGCACAGATACGCAGTATTTT
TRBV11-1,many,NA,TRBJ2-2,CASSLALDPETSGELFF,TGTGCCAGCAGCTTAGCGCTGGACCCCGAAACGTCCGGGGAGCTGTTTTTT
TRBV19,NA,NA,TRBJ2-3,CASIGRVRHTSTDTQYF,TGTGCCAGTATCGGTCGGGTTCGGCACACTAGCACAGATACGCAGTATTTT
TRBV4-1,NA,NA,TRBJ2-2,CASSGITGELFF,TGCGCCAGCAGCGGCATCACCGGGGAGCTGTTTTTT
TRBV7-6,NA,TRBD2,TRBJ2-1,CASSTAASGSSYNEQFF,TGTGCCAGCAGCACCGCGGCTAGCGGTAGCTCCTACAATGAGCAGTTCTTC
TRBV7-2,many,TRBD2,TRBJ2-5,CASSFGGVYKETQYF,TGTGCCAGCAGCTTTGGGGGGGTGTATAAGGAGACCCAGTACTTC
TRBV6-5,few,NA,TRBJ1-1,CASSYSRQDLNTEAFF,TGTGCCAGCAGTTACTCGCGTCAGGACCTAAACACTGAAGCTTTCTTT
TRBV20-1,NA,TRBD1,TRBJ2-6,CSARGAPTGLAGANVLTF,TGCAGTGCTAGAGGCGCTCCGACAGGGTTGGCTGGGGCCAACGTCCTGACTTTC
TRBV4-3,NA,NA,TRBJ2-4,CASSRQKTGKNIQYF,TGCGCCAGCAGCCGCCAGAAAACGGGCAAAAACATTCAGTACTTC
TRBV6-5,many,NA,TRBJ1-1,CASSYHKMNTEAFF,TGTGCCAGCAGTTACCACAAGATGAACACTGAAGCTTTCTTT
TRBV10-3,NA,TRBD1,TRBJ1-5,CAISDGQGGQPQHF,TGTGCCATCAGTGATGGGCAGGGGGGTCAGCCCCAGCATTTT
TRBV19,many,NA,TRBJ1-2,CASSMAAAYGYTF,TGTGCCAGTAGTATGGCAGCGGCCTATGGCTACACCTTC